This TCR beta chain was sequenced in a study of identical twins. The study's findings and limits: It was out-of-frame TCR alpha sharing in monozygotic twins that models underestimated.

TCRdb re-derived calls from the 5' RACE reads in MiXCR, one entry per CDR3 protein. The sample lists about 260,000 distinct CDR3 sequences; around 6.6% were seen once. This clonotype was seen a handful of times. The target antigen is unknown. The CDR3 loop spans 13 amino acids. Germline CDR1 reads LGHDT; CDR2 reads YNNKEL (reference sequence). Trimming stripped 4 bases from V and 8 bases from J, with 14 bases between. These records were also assigned to another study, of yellow fever vaccine responses in identical twins.

Specimen: memory (CD45RO+) T cells sorted from blood. This receptor was obtained from a woman younger than 30 in good health. The J gene is TRBJ1-1, the V gene TRBV3-1, with D unresolved. The CDR3 spells CASSRYSGTEAFF. DNA for the CDR3: TGTGCCAGCAGCCGATACAGCGGTACCGAAGCTTTCTTT.